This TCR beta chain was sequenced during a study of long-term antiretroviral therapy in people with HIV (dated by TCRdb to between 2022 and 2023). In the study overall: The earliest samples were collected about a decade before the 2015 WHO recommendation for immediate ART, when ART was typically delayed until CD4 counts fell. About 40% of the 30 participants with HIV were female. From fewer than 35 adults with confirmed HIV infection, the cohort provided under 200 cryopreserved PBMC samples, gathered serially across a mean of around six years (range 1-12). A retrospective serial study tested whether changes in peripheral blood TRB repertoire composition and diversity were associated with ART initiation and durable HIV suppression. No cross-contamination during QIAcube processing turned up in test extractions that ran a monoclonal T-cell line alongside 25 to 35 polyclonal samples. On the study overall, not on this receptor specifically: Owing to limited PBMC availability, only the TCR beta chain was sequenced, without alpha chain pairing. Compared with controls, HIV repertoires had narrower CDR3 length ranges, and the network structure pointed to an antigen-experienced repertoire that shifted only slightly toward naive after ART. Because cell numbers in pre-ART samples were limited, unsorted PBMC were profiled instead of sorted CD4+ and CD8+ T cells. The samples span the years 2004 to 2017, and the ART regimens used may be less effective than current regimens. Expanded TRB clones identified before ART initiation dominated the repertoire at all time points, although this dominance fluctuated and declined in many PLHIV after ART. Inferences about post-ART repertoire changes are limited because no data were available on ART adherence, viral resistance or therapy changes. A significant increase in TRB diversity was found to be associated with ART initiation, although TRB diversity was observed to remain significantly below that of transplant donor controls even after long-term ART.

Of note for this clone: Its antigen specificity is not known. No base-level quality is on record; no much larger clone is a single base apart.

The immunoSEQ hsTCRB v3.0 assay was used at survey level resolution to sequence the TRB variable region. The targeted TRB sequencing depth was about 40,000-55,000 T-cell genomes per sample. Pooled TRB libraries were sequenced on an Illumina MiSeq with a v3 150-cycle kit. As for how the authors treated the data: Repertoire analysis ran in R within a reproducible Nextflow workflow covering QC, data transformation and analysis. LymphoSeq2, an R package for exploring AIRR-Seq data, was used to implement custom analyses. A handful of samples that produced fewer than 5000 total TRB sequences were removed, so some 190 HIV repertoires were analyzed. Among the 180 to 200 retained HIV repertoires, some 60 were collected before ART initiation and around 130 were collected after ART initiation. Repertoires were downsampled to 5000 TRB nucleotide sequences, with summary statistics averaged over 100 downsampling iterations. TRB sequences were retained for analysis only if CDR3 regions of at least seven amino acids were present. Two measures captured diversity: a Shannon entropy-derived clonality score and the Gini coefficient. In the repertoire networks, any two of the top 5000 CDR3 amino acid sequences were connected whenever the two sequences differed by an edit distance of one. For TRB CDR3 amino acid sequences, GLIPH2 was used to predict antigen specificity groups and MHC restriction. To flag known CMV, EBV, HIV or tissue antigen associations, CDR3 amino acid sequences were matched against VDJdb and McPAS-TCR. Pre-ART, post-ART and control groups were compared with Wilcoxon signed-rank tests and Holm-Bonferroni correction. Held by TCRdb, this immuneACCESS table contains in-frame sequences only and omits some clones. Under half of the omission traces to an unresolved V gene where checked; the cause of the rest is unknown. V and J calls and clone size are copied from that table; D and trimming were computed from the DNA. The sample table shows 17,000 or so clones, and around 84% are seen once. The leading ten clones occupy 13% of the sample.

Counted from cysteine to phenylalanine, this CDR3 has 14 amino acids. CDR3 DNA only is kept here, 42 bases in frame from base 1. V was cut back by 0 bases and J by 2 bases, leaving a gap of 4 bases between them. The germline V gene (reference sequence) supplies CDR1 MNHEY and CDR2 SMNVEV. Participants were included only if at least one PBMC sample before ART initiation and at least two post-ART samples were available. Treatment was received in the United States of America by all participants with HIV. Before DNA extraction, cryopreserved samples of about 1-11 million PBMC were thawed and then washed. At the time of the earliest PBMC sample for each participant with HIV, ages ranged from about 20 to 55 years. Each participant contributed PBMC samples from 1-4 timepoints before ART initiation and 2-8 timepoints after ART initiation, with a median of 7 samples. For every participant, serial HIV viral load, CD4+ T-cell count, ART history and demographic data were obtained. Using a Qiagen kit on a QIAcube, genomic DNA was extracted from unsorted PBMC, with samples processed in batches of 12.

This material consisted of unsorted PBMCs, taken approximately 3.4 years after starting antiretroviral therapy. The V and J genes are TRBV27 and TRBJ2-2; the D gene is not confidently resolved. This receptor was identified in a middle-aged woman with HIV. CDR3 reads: CASSLSVNTGELFF. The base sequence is TGTGCCAGCAGTTTATCCGTTAACACCGGGGAGCTGTTTTTT.